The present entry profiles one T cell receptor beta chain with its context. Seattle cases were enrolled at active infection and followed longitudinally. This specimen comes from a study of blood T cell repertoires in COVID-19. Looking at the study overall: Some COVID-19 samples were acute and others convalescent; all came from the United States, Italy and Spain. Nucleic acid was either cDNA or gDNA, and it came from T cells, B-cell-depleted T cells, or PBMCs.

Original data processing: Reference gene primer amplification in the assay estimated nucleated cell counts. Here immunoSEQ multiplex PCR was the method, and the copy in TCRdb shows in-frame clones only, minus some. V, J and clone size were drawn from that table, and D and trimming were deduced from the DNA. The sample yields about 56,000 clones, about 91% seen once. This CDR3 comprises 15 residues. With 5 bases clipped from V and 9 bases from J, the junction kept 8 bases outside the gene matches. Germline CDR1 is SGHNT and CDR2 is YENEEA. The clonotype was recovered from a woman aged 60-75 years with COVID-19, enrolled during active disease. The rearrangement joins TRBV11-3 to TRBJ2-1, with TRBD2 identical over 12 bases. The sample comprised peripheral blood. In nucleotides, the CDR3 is TGTGCCAGCAGCCTCTCTAGCGGGAGGGCCGGTGAGCAGTTCTTC. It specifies CASSLSSGRAGEQFF.